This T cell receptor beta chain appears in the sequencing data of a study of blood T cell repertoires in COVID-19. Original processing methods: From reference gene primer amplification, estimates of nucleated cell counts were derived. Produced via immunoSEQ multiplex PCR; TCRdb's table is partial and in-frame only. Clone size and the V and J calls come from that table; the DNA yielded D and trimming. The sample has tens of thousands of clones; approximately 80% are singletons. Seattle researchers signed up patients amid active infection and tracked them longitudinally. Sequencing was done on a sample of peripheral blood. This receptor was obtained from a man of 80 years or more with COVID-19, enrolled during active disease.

CDR3 loop: CASSLRPGDQGAFF. The CDR3 DNA reads TGCGCCAGCAGCCTTCGCCCGGGTGACCAGGGAGCTTTCTTT. V is TRBV5-1 and J is TRBJ1-1; a weak D match, TRBD1 (5 bases). V lost 4 bases, J lost 10 bases, and 20 bases lay in between. CDR1 and CDR2 from the germline V gene are SGHRS and YFSETQ. The CDR3 covers 14 residues.